In this sample, the clone carrying this T cell receptor (beta chain) turned up a few times. Its matching antigen is unknown. This entry is derived from a study of early T cells in non-severe SARS-CoV-2 infection. Study-wide background: With bulk RNA from unsorted whole blood as input, sequencing yielded unpaired chains. Study results and caveats: Anti-spike CD8 specificities were favored by VDJdb matching, whose results missed private and CD4 specificities.

The V and J ends lost 7 bases and 8 bases respectively, with 14 bases between them. The CDR3 contains 12 residues. The germline gives CDR1 LGHNT, CDR2 FRNRAP. The TCR library protocol attached unique molecular identifiers to the individual cDNA molecules. TCRdb re-called the 5' RACE reads through MiXCR, storing one row per CDR3 protein. The sample includes tens of thousands of distinct CDR3 sequences, 15% to 19% of them seen just once. The clonotype was recovered from an adult who was a healthcare worker with PCR-confirmed SARS-CoV-2 infection or an uninfected control (not recorded which). Sequencing was carried out using whole blood. This sequence joins TRBV12-5 and TRBJ1-1, with D possibly being TRBD1 (5 bases). For the CDR3, the DNA is TGTGCTAGTGAACCGGGGCGAGGGGAAGCTTTCTTT. It is translated as CASEPGRGEAFF.